This passage covers 8 T cell receptor beta chains from one sample sequenced in a study of spatial heterogeneity in lung cancer. Time point here: sample taken at primary tumor resection. Each CDR3 protein is one row after TCRdb ran MiXCR on the 5' RACE reads. The sample carries more than 65,000 distinct CDR3 sequences, roughly 8% recorded once. Material: PBMCs, obtained at surgery. These TCRs come from a male donor with early-stage non-small cell lung cancer.

This clonotype was seen many times. This chain uses TRBV6-5 with TRBJ1-2; the D gene is possibly TRBD1 (6 bases). V lost 5 bases to trimming and J lost 1 base, with 8 bases between them. CDR1 and CDR2 from the germline V gene are MNHEY and SVGAGI. The CDR3 has 13 amino acids. CDR3 region: CASSDRINYGYTF. CDR3 coding DNA: TGTGCCAGCAGTGACAGGATTAACTATGGCTACACCTTC.

This clonotype came up many times. The chain joins TRBV5-1 to TRBJ2-1; 10 bases fit TRBD2. The CDR3 is 16 amino acids. CDR1 and CDR2 (germline): SGHRS, YFSETQ. V lost 0 bases and J lost 12; bases outside the gene matches: 12. CDR3 DNA: TGCGCCAGCAGCTTGGGGAACCTAGCGGGAGCAGAGTGGCAGTTCTTC. Amino acids: CASSLGNLAGAEWQFF.

This clonotype has a count of ten or more. The chain combines TRBV5-1 with TRBJ2-2, with TRBD2 matching 7 bases. The V and J ends lost 5 bases and 1 base, in that order; junction bases with no gene match: 11. Germline lookup yields CDR1 SGHRS and CDR2 YFSETQ. The CDR3 is made up of 17 amino acids. The CDR3 DNA reads TGCGCCAGCAGGCTTGCGGCGGGAGCGGTGAACACCGGGGAGCTGTTTTTT. This encodes CASRLAAGAVNTGELFF.

This clonotype was seen repeatedly, ten times or more. The genes are TRBV9 and TRBJ2-1; no firm D call. This CDR3 has 14 amino acids. Trimming took 2 bases from V and 0 from J, leaving 6 bases between them. The V gene's germline CDR1 is SGDLS and CDR2 YYNGEE. The CDR3 region is CASSVSSSYNEQFF. DNA of the CDR3: TGTGCCAGCAGCGTCTCAAGCTCCTACAATGAGCAGTTCTTC.

The CDR3 loop reads CASGSLAVTLNEQFF. CDR3 nucleotides: TGTGCCAGCGGCTCACTAGCGGTTACTCTCAATGAGCAGTTCTTC. J is TRBJ2-1 and V is TRBV28; TRBD2 matches 8 bases. Germline lookup yields CDR1 MDHEN and CDR2 SYDVKM. Germline trimming cut 8 bases from V and 6 bases from J; bases unmatched to any gene: 12. The CDR3 contains 15 residues.

This clonotype has a count of ten or more. V and J are TRBV6-6 and TRBJ1-2; possible D gene TRBD1, 6 bases. Per germline, CDR1 MNHNY and CDR2 SVGAGI (reference sequence). This CDR3 region has 12 residues. V was shortened by 4 bases and J by 8 bases, with 11 bases between the two germline ends. The CDR3 loop is CASSSGEWGYTF. The CDR3 DNA is TGTGCCAGCAGTTCAGGGGAGTGGGGCTACACCTTC.

This clonotype appeared many times. The chain carries TRBV30 and TRBJ1-1; 9 bases agree with TRBD1. The CDR3 is 13 residues long. Germline V gene sequence: CDR1 GTSNPN, CDR2 SVGIG (reference sequence). V lost 7 bases, J lost 6 bases, and 9 bases stayed unmatched. Here the CDR3 reads CAFSGQGSAEAFF. The CDR3 nucleotides are TGTGCCTTCTCGGGACAGGGTTCCGCTGAAGCTTTCTTT.

At least ten counts were recorded for this clonotype. V is TRBV3-1 and J is TRBJ2-1, with a weak D call TRBD1 (6 bases). Deletions cut 5 bases from V and 4 bases from J, with 12 bases between. CDR1 is LGHDT and CDR2 is YNNKEL in the germline V gene (reference sequence). This CDR3 comprises 14 residues. CDR3 DNA sequence: TGTGCCAGCAGCGGTACAGGGTCATACAATGAGCAGTTCTTC. It yields the protein CASSGTGSYNEQFF.